The rows below give T cell receptor beta chains drawn from one sample of a study of blood T cell repertoires in COVID-19. Profiled with immunoSEQ multiplex PCR; TCRdb holds only in-frame clones, not every one. The profile shows hundreds of thousands of clones, 85% to 90% of them singletons. Sequences were obtained from peripheral blood. The source is a woman aged 40-49 years who had recovered from COVID-19. Each CDR3 is given with its conserved first and last residue. A D gene is named only where the DNA matches it firmly. Rows give clone size only sometimes, using once, few, many, or a class for an expanded clone.

TRBJ2-7 TRBV5-5 NA TRBD2 CASSPGASGRGGRGEQYF TGTGCCAGCAGCCCCGGGGCTAGCGGGAGAGGAGGTCGGGGCGAGCAGTACTTC
TRBJ2-3 TRBV5-8 once TRBD1 CASSLDRGLDTQYF TGTGCCAGCAGCTTGGACAGGGGTCTGGATACGCAGTATTTT
TRBJ1-4 TRBV7-9 NA NA CASSPGAGRNEKLFF TGTGCCAGCAGCCCTGGGGCGGGGCGTAATGAAAAACTGTTTTTT
TRBJ2-6 TRBV30 NA TRBD1 CAWAGGGSGLANVLTF TGTGCCTGGGCAGGGGGCGGTTCGGGACTGGCCAACGTCCTGACTTTC
TRBJ2-2 TRBV9 NA NA CASSVQALANGELFF TGTGCCAGCAGCGTTCAGGCTTTGGCGAACGGGGAGCTGTTTTTT
TRBJ2-1 TRBV6-4 NA NA CASSDRGGNHNEQFF TGTGCCAGCAGTGACCGGGGCGGGAATCACAATGAGCAGTTCTTC
TRBJ2-5 TRBV9 NA NA CASSVARSETQYF TGTGCCAGCAGCGTAGCCCGTTCGGAGACCCAGTACTTC
TRBJ2-7 TRBV18 NA TRBD2 CASSPRLAGAHEQYF TGTGCCAGCTCACCGCGACTAGCGGGAGCCCACGAGCAGTACTTC
TRBJ1-5 TRBV7-9 once NA CASSSPGVQPQHF TGTGCCAGCAGCTCTCCCGGGGTGCAGCCCCAGCATTTT
TRBJ1-3 TRBV6-5 NA TRBD1 CASTPDRGPGNTIYF TGTGCCAGCACCCCCGACAGGGGGCCTGGAAACACCATATATTTT
TRBJ1-1 TRBV4-3 NA NA CASSQAPKNTEAFF TGCGCCAGCAGCCAGGCCCCAAAGAACACTGAAGCTTTCTTT
TRBJ1-1 TRBV11-2 NA NA CASSLSVNTEAFF TGTGCCAGCAGCTTATCGGTGAACACTGAAGCTTTCTTT
TRBJ2-1 TRBV3-1/TRBV3-2 NA TRBD2 CASSQEGLAGSGEQFF TGTGCCAGCAGCCAAGAGGGGCTAGCGGGATCGGGTGAGCAGTTCTTC
TRBJ2-7 TRBV2 NA NA CASSERGSYEQYF TGTGCCAGCAGTGAGCGGGGATCCTACGAGCAGTACTTC
TRBJ1-2 TRBV18 NA TRBD1 CASSPGTGDYGYTF TGTGCCAGCTCCCCAGGGACAGGAGACTATGGCTACACCTTC
TRBJ2-7 TRBV18 NA TRBD2 CASSPSGGFSYEQYF TGTGCCAGCTCGCCCTCGGGGGGGTTCTCCTACGAGCAGTACTTC
TRBJ2-5 TRBV27 NA NA CASSPLGETQYF TGTGCCAGCAGTCCACTCGGGGAGACCCAGTACTTC
TRBJ1-2 TRBV3-1/TRBV3-2 NA TRBD1 CASSQADRGPYGYTF TGTGCCAGCAGCCAAGCGGACAGGGGTCCCTATGGCTACACCTTC
TRBJ2-5 TRBV11-2 many NA CASSLDRASETQYF TGTGCCAGCAGCTTAGATCGCGCCTCTGAGACCCAGTACTTC
TRBJ2-2 TRBV7-9 few NA CASSPGIYTGELFF TGTGCCAGCAGCCCGGGGATTTACACCGGGGAGCTGTTTTTT
TRBJ1-4 TRBV14 NA NA CASSPRGDATNEKLFF TGTGCCAGCAGCCCCCGGGGGGATGCAACTAATGAAAAACTGTTTTTT
TRBJ1-2 TRBV27 NA NA CASSVGSGLGYTF TGTGCCAGCAGTGTAGGATCAGGGCTCGGCTACACCTTC
TRBJ2-1 TRBV7-9 NA NA CASTSVQSSYNEQFF TGTGCCAGCACCTCGGTCCAAAGCTCCTACAATGAGCAGTTCTTC
TRBJ2-3 TRBV23-1 NA NA CASRGAGVFGDTQYF TGCGCCAGCAGGGGGGCGGGAGTTTTTGGAGATACGCAGTATTTT
TRBJ1-3 TRBV30 once NA CAWSVIGGTPSGNTIYF TGTGCCTGGAGTGTGATTGGGGGCACCCCCTCTGGAAACACCATATATTTT
TRBJ1-2 TRBV7-8 NA NA CASSLAQGTNYGYTF TGTGCCAGCAGCTTAGCGCAGGGTACTAACTATGGCTACACCTTC
TRBJ1-5 TRBV27 NA NA CASSSTSQPQHF TGTGCCAGCAGTTCTACGTCCCAGCCCCAGCATTTT